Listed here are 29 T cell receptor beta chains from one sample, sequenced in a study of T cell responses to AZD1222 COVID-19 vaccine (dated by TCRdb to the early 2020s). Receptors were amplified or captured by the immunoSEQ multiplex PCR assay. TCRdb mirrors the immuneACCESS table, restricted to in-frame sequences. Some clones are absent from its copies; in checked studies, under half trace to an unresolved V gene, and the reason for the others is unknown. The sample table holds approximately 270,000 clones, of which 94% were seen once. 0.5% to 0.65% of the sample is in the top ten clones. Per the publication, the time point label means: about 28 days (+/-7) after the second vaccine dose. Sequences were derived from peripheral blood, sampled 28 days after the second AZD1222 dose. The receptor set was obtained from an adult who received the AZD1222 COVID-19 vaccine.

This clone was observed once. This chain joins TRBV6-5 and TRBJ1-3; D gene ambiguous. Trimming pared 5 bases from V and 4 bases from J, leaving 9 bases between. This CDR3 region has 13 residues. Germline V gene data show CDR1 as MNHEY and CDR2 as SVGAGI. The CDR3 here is CASSPPSGNTIYF. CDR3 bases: TGTGCCAGCAGTCCCCCTAGCGGAAACACCATATATTTT.

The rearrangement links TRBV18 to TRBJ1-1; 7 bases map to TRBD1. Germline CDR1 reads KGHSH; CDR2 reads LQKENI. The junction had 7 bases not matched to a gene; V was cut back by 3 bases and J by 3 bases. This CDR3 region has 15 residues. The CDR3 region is CASSPRQGGYTEAFF. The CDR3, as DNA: TGTGCCAGCTCACCCCGACAGGGTGGCTACACTGAAGCTTTCTTT.

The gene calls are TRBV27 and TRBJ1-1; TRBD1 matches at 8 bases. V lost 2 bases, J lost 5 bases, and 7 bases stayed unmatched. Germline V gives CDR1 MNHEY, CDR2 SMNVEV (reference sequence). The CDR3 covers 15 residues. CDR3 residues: CASSLATGGVTEAFF. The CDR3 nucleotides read TGTGCCAGCAGTTTAGCCACAGGGGGAGTAACTGAAGCTTTCTTT.

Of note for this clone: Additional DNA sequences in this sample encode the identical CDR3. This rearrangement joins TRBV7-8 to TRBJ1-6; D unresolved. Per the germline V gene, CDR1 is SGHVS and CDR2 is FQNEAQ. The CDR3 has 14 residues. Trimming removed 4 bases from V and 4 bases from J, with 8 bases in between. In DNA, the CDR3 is TGTGCCAGCAGCTCCACTGGATATAATTCACCCCTCCACTTT. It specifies CASSSTGYNSPLHF.

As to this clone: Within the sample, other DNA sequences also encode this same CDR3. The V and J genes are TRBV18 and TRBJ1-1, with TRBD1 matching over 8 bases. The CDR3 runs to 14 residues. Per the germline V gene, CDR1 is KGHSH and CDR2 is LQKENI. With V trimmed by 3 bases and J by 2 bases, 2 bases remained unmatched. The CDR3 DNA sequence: TGTGCCAGCTCACCTACAGGGGGTAACACTGAAGCTTTCTTT. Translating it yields CASSPTGGNTEAFF. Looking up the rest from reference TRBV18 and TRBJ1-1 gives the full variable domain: NAGVMQNPRHLVRRRGQEARLRCSPMKGHSHVYWYRQLPEEGLKFMVYLQKENIIDESGMPKERFSAEFPKEGPSILRIQQVVRGDSAAYFCASSPTGGNTEAFFGQGTRLTVV.

CDR3 residues: CASSERAAVAGELFF. CDR3 nucleotide sequence: TGTGCCAGCAGTGAAAGGGCCGCGGTGGCCGGGGAGCTGTTTTTT. The V gene is TRBV6-1, the J gene TRBJ2-2; D remains ambiguous. V lost 2 bases and J 6 bases, leaving 13 bases between the germline ends. The CDR3 has 15 residues. From germline, CDR1 is MNHNS and CDR2 SASEGT.

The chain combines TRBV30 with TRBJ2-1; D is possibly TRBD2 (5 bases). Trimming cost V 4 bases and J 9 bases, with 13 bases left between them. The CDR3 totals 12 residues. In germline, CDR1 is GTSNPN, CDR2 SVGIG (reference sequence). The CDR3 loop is CAWNSGGPEQFF. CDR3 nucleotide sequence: TGTGCCTGGAACAGCGGAGGCCCTGAGCAGTTCTTC. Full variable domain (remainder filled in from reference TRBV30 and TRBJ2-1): SQTIHQWPATLVQPVGSPLSLECTVEGTSNPNLYWYRQAAGRGLQLLFYSVGIGQISSEVPQNLSASRPQDRQFILSSKKLLLSDSGFYLCAWNSGGPEQFFGPGTRLTVL.

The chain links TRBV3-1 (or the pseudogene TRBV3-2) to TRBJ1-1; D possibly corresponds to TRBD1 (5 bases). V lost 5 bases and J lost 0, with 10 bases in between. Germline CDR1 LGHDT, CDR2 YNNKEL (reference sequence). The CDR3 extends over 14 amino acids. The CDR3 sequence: CASSGTYMNTEAFF. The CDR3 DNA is TGTGCCAGCAGCGGGACTTACATGAACACTGAAGCTTTCTTT.

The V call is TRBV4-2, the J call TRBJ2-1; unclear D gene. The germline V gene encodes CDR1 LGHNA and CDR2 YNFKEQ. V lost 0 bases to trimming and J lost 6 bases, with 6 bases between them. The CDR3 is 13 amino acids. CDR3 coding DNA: TGTGCCAGCAGCCAAGATAGAACCAATGAGCAGTTCTTC. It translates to CASSQDRTNEQFF.

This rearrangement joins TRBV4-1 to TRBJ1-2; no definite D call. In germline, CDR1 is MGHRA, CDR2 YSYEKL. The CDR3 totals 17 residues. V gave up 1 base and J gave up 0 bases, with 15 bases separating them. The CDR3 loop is CASSQGTASPSNYGYTF. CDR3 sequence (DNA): TGCGCCAGCAGCCAAGGGACCGCCTCGCCCTCTAACTATGGCTACACCTTC.

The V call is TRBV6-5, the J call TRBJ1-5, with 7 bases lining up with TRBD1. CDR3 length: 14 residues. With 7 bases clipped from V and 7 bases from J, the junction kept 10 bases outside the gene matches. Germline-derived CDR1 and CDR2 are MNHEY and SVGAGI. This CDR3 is CASTLETGIQPQHF. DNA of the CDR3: TGTGCCAGCACCCTGGAGACAGGGATCCAGCCCCAGCATTTT.

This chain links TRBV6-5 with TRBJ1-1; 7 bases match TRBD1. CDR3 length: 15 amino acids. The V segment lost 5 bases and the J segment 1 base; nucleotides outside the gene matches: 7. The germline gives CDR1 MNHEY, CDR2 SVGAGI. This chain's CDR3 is CASSHPGQPNTEAFF. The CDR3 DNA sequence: TGTGCCAGCAGTCATCCGGGACAGCCGAACACTGAAGCTTTCTTT.

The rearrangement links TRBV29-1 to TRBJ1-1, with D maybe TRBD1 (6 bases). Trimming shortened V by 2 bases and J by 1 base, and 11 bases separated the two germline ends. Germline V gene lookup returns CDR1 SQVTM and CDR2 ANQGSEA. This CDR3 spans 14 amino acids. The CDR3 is CSVEPRGQNTEAFF. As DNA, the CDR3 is TGCAGCGTTGAACCCAGGGGTCAGAACACTGAAGCTTTCTTT. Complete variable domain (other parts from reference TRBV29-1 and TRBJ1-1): SAVISQKPSRDICQRGTSLTIQCQVDSQVTMMFWYRQQPGQSLTLIATANQGSEATYESGFVIDKFPISRPNLTFSTLTVSNMSPEDSSIYLCSVEPRGQNTEAFFGQGTRLTVV.

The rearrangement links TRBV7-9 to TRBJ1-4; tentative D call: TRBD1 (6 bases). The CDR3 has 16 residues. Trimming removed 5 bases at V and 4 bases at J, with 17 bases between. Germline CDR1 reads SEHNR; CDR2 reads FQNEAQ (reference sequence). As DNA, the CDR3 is TGTGCCAGCAGCCTCGACAGGTTCCACGGTAATGAAAAACTGTTTTTT. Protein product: CASSLDRFHGNEKLFF.

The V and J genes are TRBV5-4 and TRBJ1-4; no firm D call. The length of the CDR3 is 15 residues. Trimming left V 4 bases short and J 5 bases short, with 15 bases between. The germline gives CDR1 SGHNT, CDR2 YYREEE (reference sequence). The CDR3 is CASSHGTGVNEKLFF. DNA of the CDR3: TGTGCCAGCAGCCACGGCACGGGTGTGAATGAAAAACTGTTTTTT.

The CDR3 here is CASSFQGGGNSPLHF. CDR3 bases: TGTGCCAGCAGCTTCCAGGGGGGGGGCAATTCACCCCTCCACTTT. The rearrangement uses TRBV5-6 and TRBJ1-6; 7 bases align to TRBD1. Trimming took 2 bases from V and 7 from J; bases not matched to a gene: 6. Germline CDR1 is SGHDT and CDR2 is YYEEEE. This CDR3 region has 15 residues.

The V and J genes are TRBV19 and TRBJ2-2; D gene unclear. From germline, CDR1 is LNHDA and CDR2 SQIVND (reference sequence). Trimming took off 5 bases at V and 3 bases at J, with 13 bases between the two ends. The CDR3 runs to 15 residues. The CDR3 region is CASSDFRTDTGELFF. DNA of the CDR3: TGTGCCAGTAGTGATTTTCGGACGGACACCGGGGAGCTGTTTTTT. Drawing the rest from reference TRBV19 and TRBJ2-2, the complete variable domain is DGGITQSPKYLFRKEGQNVTLSCEQNLNHDAMYWYRQDPGQGLRLIYYSQIVNDFQKGDIAEGYSVSREKKESFPLTVTSAQKNPTAFYLCASSDFRTDTGELFFGEGSRLTVL.

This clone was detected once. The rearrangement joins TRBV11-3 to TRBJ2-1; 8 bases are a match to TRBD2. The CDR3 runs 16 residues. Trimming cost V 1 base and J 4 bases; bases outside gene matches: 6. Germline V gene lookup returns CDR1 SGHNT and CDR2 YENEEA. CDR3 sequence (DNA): TGTGCCAGCAGCTTAGGTTCTAGCGGGTCTTACAATGAGCAGTTCTTC. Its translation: CASSLGSSGSYNEQFF.

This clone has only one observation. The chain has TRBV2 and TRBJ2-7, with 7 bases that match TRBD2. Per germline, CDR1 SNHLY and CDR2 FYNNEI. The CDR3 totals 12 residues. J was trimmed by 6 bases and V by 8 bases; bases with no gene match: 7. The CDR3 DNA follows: TGTGCCAGCTCAGGGACTATGGGCGAGCAGTACTTC. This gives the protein CASSGTMGEQYF.

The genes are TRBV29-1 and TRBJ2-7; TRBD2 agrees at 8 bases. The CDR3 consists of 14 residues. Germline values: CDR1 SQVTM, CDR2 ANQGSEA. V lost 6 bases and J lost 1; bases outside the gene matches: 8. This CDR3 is CSVPGLAGSYEQYF. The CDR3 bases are TGCAGCGTCCCCGGACTAGCAGGGTCCTACGAGCAGTACTTC.

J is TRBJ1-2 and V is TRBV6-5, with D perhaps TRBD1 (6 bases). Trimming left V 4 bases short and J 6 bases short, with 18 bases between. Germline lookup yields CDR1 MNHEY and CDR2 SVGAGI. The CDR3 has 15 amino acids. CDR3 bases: TGTGCCAGCAGTTGGGGGGGCAGGGCTGCCGATGGCTACACCTTC. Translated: CASSWGGRAADGYTF.

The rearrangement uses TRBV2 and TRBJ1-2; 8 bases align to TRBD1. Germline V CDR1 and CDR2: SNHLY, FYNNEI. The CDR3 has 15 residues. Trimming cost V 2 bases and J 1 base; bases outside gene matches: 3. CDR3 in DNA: TGTGCCAGCAGTGAACCGGGACAGGTTAACTATGGCTACACCTTC. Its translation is CASSEPGQVNYGYTF.

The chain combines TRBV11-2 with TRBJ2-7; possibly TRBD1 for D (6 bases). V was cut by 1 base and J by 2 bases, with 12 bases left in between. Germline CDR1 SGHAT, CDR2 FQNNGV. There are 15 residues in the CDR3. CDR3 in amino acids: CASSLGTRGAYEQYF. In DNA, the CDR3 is TGTGCCAGCAGCTTAGGGACCAGGGGTGCCTACGAGCAGTACTTC.

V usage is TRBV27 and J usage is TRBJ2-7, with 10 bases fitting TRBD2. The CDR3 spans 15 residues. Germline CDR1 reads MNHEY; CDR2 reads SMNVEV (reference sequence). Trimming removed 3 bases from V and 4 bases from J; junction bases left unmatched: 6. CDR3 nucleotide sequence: TGTGCCAGCAGTTTTGAGCGGGGGGGCGGTTACGAGCAGTACTTC. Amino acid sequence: CASSFERGGGYEQYF.

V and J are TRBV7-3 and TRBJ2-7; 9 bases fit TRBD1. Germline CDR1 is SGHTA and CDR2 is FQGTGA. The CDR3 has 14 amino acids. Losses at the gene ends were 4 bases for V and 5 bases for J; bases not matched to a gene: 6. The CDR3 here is CASSSQGAKDEQYF. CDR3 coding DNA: TGTGCCAGCAGCTCACAGGGGGCAAAGGACGAGCAGTACTTC.

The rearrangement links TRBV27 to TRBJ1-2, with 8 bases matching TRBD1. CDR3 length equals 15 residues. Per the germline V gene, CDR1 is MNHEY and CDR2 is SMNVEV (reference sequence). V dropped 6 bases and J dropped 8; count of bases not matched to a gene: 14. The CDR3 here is CASSSRPQGAGGYTF. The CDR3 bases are TGTGCCAGCAGCTCCAGACCCCAGGGGGCGGGGGGCTACACCTTC.

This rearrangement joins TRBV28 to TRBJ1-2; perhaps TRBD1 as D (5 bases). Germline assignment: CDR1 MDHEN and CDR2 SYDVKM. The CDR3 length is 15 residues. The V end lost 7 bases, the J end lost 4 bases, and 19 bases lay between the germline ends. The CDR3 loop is CASNIGTGNFYGYTF. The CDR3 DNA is TGTGCCAGCAACATCGGGACCGGGAACTTCTATGGCTACACCTTC.

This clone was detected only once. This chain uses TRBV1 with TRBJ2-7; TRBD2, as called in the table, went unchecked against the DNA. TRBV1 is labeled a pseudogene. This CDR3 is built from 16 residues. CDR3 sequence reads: CTSSLQTGLITYEQYF. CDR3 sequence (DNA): TGCACCAGCAGCCTACAAACGGGACTAATAACCTACGAGCAGTACTTC.

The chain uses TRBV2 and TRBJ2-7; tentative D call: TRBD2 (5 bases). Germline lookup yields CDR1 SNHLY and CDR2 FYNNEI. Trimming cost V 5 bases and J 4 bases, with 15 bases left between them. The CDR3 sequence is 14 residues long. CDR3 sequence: CASSPRWTLYEQYF. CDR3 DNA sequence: TGTGCCAGCAGTCCGAGATGGACTCTATACGAGCAGTACTTC. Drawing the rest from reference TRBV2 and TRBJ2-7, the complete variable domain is EPEVTQTPSHQVTQMGQEVILRCVPISNHLYFYWYRQILGQKVEFLVSFYNNEISEKSEIFDDQFSVERPDGSNFTLKIRSTKLEDSAMYFCASSPRWTLYEQYFGPGTRLTVT.